This T cell receptor (beta chain) was observed in a study of OX40 agonist ivuxolimab in advanced cancers. Whole-study results and caveats: Clonal expansion by week 6 occurred in CD4+ and CD8+ blood T cells (at 0.1 to 3.0 mg/kg).

On this clone itself: Its antigen remains unknown.

The table came from immunoSEQ multiplex PCR; TCRdb's copy has only in-frame clones and leaves some out. Of some 70,000 clones in the sample, under 90% are singletons; the top ten hold 2% to 2.5%. Autoimmune disease history or systemic immunosuppression led to patients being barred. The clonotype originates from an adult with an advanced solid tumor such as melanoma, head and neck, liver or kidney cancer. Material: CD4+ or CD8+ T cells sorted from blood, obtained in a trial of the OX40 agonist ivuxolimab.

The CDR3 DNA is TGCGCCAGCAGCTTAAGCGGGACCCGCACAGATACGCAGTATTTT. Translating it yields CASSLSGTRTDTQYF. The chain joins TRBV5-1 to TRBJ2-3; 7 bases match TRBD2. V was clipped by 2 bases and J by 1 base; unmatched bases: 4. The CDR3 length is 15 residues. In germline, CDR1 is SGHRS, CDR2 YFSETQ.